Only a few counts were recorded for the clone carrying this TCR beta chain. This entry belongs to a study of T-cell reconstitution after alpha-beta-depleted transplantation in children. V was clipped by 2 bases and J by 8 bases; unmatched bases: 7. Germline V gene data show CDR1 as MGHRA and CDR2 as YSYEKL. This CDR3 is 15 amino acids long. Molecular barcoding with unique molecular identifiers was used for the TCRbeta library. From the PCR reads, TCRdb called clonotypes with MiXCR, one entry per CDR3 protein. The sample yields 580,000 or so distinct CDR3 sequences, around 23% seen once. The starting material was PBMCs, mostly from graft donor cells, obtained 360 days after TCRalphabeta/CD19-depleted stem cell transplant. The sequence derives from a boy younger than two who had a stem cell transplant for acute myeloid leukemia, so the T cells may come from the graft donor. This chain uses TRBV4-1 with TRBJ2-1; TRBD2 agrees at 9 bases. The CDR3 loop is CASSQQFLAGDEQFF. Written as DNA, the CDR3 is TGCGCCAGCAGCCAACAATTTTTAGCGGGGGATGAGCAGTTCTTC.